Each of the 9 T cell receptor beta chains below was sequenced from the same sample in a study of PD-1 blockade in mismatch repair-deficient tumors. Profiled with immunoSEQ multiplex PCR; TCRdb holds only in-frame clones, not every one. Of under 40,000 clones listed, around four fifths were seen once; the top ten hold 0.9% to 1.2%. This material consisted of PBMCs, taken 38 to 40 weeks after starting pembrolizumab. Every receptor here comes from an adult with mismatch repair-deficient cancer.

The chain joins TRBV5-1 to TRBJ1-1; 9 bases are shared with TRBD1. Trimming at V came to 0 bases and at J to 4 bases, leaving 10 bases not matched to a gene. Germline assignment: CDR1 SGHRS and CDR2 YFSETQ. The CDR3 covers 17 residues. The CDR3 DNA reads TGCGCCAGCAGCTTGGGTCACGGGACAGGGTACTCCACTGAAGCTTTCTTT. Protein product: CASSLGHGTGYSTEAFF.

The count of this clone is one. The CDR3 loop reads CASSNRVHEQYF. Here the CDR3 DNA reads TGTGCCAGTAGTAACAGGGTCCACGAGCAGTACTTC. The rearrangement joins TRBV19 to TRBJ2-7, with D maybe TRBD1 (6 bases). Germline CDR1 reads LNHDA; CDR2 reads SQIVND (reference sequence). The CDR3 loop spans 12 amino acids. The V and J ends lost 4 bases and 5 bases respectively, with 9 bases between them.

V is TRBV28 and J is TRBJ2-7; 7 bases agree with TRBD1. Germline assignment: CDR1 MDHEN and CDR2 SYDVKM. This CDR3 has 14 amino acids. J lost 3 bases, V lost 6 bases, and 8 bases had no gene match. The CDR3 loop reads CASSTRTGDYEQYF. In DNA form, the CDR3 reads TGTGCCAGCAGCACCCGAACAGGGGACTACGAGCAGTACTTC. Using reference TRBV28 and TRBJ2-7 for the parts outside the CDR3, the full variable domain is DVKVTQSSRYLVKRTGEKVFLECVQDMDHENMFWYRQDPGLGLRLIYFSYDVKMKEKGDIPEGYSVSREKKERFSLILESASTNQTSMYLCASSTRTGDYEQYFGPGTRLTVT.

This clone has a single count. This sequence joins TRBV11-2 and TRBJ2-7; TRBD2 is a possible D gene (6 bases). CDR3 length: 14 amino acids. V was clipped by 6 bases and J by 2 bases, with 14 bases between them. CDR1 is SGHAT and CDR2 is FQNNGV in the germline V gene. The CDR3 nucleotides are TGTGCCAGCAGTCCTACCCGGGAGACCTACGAGCAGTACTTC. This sequence encodes CASSPTRETYEQYF. The entire variable domain, with the rest obtained from reference TRBV11-2 and TRBJ2-7, is as follows: EAGVAQSPRYKIIEKRQSVAFWCNPISGHATLYWYQQILGQGPKLLIQFQNNGVVDDSQLPKDRFSAERLKGVDSTLKIQPAKLEDSAVYLCASSPTRETYEQYFGPGTRLTVT.

The J gene is TRBJ2-5, the V gene TRBV9; 8 positions agree with TRBD1. The V segment lost 4 bases and the J segment 2 bases; nucleotides outside the gene matches: 10. The V gene's germline CDR1 is SGDLS and CDR2 YYNGEE. This CDR3 spans 16 amino acids. CDR3 amino acids: CASSPKGDRRQETQYF. The CDR3, as DNA: TGTGCCAGCAGCCCAAAGGGGGACAGGCGACAAGAGACCCAGTACTTC. Supplemented by reference TRBV9 and TRBJ2-5, the full variable domain reads DSGVTQTPKHLITATGQRVTLRCSPRSGDLSVYWYQQSLDQGLQFLIQYYNGEERAKGNILERFSAQQFPDLHSELNLSSLELGDSALYFCASSPKGDRRQETQYFGPGTRLLVL.

This clone was observed a single time. The rearrangement links TRBV5-4 to TRBJ2-7, with 11 nucleotides matching TRBD2. From germline, CDR1 is SGHNT and CDR2 YYREEE (reference sequence). CDR3 length: 17 amino acids. Trimming removed 0 bases from V and 4 bases from J; junction bases left unmatched: 9. CDR3 sequence (DNA): TGTGCCAGCAGCTTGGTTGGCTCTAGCGGGAGGAAGTACGAGCAGTACTTC. It is translated as CASSLVGSSGRKYEQYF.

The chain is built from TRBV5-1 and TRBJ1-6; D may be TRBD1 (5 bases). CDR1 is SGHRS, CDR2 YFSETQ, per germline. V shed 0 bases and J shed 1 base, with 8 bases lying between them. This CDR3 has 16 residues. The CDR3 nucleotides are TGCGCCAGCAGCTTGGCAGGGCCTTCCTATAATTCACCCCTCCACTTT. This translates into CASSLAGPSYNSPLHF. Supplemented by reference TRBV5-1 and TRBJ1-6, the full variable domain reads KAGVTQTPRYLIKTRGQQVTLSCSPISGHRSVSWYQQTPGQGLQFLFEYFSETQRNKGNFPGRFSGRQFSNSRSEMNVSTLELGDSALYLCASSLAGPSYNSPLHFGNGTRLTVT.

This clone was picked up one time. The chain links TRBV30 to TRBJ1-5; a weak D match, TRBD1 (5 bases). The germline CDR1 and CDR2 sequences are GTSNPN and SVGIG (reference sequence). The CDR3 is 14 amino acids. The V end lost 4 bases, the J end lost 0 bases, and 10 bases lay between the germline ends. Here the CDR3 reads CAWTGQNSNQPQHF. The CDR3 bases are TGTGCCTGGACAGGGCAGAATAGCAATCAGCCCCAGCATTTT.

The V and J genes are TRBV2 and TRBJ2-7; 11 nucleotides line up with TRBD2. Trimming at V came to 8 bases and at J to 7 bases, leaving 10 bases not matched to a gene. CDR3 length: 14 amino acids. CDR1 and CDR2 from the germline V gene are SNHLY and FYNNEI. CDR3 bases: TGTGCCAGCCTCCTAGCGGGGGGTCTTTGGGAGCAGTACTTC. This gives the protein CASLLAGGLWEQYF.